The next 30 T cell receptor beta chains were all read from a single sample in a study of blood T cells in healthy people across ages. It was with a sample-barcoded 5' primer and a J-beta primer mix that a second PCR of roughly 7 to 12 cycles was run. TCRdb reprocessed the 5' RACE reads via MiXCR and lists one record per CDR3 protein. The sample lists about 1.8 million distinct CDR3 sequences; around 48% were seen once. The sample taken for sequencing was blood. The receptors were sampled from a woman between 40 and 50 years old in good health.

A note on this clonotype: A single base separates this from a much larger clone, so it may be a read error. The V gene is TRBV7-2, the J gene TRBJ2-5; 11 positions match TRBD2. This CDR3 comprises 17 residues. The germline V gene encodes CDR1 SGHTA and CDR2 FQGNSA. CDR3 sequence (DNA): TGTGCCTGCAGCTTAGCGCTAGCGGGGGGAACCCAAGAGACCCAGTACTTC. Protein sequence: CACSLALAGGTQETQYF.

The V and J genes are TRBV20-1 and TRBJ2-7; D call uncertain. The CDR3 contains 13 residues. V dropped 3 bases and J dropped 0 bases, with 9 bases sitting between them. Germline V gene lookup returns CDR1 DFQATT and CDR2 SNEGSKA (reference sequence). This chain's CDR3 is CSASPGSSYEQYF. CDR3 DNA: TGCAGTGCTAGCCCAGGCAGCTCCTACGAGCAGTACTTC.

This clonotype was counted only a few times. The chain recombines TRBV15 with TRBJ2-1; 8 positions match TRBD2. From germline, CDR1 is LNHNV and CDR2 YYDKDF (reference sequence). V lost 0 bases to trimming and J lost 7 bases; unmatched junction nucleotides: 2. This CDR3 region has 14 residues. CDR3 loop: CATSRDGGANEQFF. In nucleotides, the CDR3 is TGTGCCACCAGCAGAGACGGGGGGGCTAATGAGCAGTTCTTC.

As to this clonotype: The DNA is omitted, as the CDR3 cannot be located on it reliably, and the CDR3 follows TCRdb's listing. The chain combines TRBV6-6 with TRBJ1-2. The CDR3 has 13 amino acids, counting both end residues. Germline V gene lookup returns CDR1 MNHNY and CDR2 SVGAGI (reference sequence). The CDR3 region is CASSYVFGNGYTF.

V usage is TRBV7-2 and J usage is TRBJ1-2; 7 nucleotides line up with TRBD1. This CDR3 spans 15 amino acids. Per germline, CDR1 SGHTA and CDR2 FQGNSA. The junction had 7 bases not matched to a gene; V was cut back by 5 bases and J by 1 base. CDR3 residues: CASSPTGTDNYGYTF. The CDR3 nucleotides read TGTGCCAGCAGCCCTACAGGGACAGATAACTATGGCTACACCTTC.

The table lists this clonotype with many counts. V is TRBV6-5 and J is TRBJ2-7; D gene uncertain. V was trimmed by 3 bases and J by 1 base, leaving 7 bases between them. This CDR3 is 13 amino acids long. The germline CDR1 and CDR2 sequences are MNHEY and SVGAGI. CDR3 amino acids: CASSYLGSYEQYF. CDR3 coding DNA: TGTGCCAGCAGTTATTTGGGGTCCTACGAGCAGTACTTC.

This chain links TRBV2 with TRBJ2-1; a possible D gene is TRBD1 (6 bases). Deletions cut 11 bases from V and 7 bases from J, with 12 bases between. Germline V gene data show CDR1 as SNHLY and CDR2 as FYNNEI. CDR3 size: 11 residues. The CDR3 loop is CARNRVNEQFF. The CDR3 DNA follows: TGTGCCCGAAACAGGGTGAATGAGCAGTTCTTC. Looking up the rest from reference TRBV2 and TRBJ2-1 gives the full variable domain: EPEVTQTPSHQVTQMGQEVILRCVPISNHLYFYWYRQILGQKVEFLVSFYNNEISEKSEIFDDQFSVERPDGSNFTLKIRSTKLEDSAMYFCARNRVNEQFFGPGTRLTVL.

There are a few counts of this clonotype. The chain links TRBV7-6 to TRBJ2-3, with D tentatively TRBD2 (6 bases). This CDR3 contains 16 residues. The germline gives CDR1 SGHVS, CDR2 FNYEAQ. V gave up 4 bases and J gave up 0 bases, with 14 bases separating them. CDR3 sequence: CASSSDGGHSTDTQYF. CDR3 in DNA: TGTGCCAGCAGCTCCGATGGAGGGCATAGCACAGATACGCAGTATTTT.

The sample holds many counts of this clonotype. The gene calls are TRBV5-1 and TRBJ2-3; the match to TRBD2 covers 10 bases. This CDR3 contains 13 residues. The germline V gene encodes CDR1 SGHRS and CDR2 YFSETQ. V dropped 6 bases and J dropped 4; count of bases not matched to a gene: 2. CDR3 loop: CASTAGGPDTQYF. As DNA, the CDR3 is TGCGCCAGCACAGCGGGGGGGCCAGATACGCAGTATTTT.

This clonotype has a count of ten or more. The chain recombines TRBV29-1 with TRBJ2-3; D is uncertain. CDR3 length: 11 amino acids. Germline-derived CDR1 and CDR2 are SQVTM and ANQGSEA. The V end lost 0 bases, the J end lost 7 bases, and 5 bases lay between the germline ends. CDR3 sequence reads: CSVEDGYTQYF. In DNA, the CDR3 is TGCAGCGTTGAAGACGGATATACGCAGTATTTT.

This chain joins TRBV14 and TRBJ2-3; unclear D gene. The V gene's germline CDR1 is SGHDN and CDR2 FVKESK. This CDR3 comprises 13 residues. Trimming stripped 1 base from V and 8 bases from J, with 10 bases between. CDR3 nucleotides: TGTGCCAGCAGCCAAGGGAGTACCTCTACGCAGTATTTT. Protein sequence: CASSQGSTSTQYF.

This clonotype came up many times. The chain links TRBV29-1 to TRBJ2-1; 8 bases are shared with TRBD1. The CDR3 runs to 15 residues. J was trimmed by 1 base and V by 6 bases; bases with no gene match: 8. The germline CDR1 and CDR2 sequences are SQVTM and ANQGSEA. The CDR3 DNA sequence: TGCAGCGTCGGCCACAGGGGGAAATCCTACAATGAGCAGTTCTTC. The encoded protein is CSVGHRGKSYNEQFF.

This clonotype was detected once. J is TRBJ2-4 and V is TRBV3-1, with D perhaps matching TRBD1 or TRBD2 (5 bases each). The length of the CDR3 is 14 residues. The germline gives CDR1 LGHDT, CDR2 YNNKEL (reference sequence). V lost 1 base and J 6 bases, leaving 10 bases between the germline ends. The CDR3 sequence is CASSQGRDGNIQYF. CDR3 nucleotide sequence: TGTGCCAGCAGCCAAGGCCGGGACGGAAACATTCAGTACTTC.

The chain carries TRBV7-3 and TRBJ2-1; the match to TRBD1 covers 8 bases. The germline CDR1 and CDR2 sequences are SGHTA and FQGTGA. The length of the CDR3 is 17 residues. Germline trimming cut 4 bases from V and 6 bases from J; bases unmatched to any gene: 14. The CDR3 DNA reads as TGTGCCAGCAGCTCAGCCCGGACAGGGCCAGGGGCCAATGAGCAGTTCTTC. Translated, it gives CASSSARTGPGANEQFF.

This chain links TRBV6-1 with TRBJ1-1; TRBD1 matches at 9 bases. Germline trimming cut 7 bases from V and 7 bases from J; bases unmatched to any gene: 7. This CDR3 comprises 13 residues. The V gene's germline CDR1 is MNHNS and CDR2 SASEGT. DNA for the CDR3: TGTGCCAGCACTCACCGGGACAGGGTTGAAGCTTTCTTT. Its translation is CASTHRDRVEAFF.

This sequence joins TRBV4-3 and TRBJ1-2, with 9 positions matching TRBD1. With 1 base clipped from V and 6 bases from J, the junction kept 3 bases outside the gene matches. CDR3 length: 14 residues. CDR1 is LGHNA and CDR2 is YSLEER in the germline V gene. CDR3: CASSQGWDRDGYTF. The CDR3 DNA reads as TGCGCCAGCAGCCAAGGATGGGACAGGGATGGCTACACCTTC.

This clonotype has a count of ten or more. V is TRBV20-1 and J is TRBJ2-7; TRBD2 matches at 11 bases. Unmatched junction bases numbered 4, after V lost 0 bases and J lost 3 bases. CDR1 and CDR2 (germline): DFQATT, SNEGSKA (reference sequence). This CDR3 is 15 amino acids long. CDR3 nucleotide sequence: TGCAGTGCTAGAGATCCCACTAGCGGGAGCTACGAGCAGTACTTC. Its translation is CSARDPTSGSYEQYF.

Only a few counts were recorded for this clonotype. The CDR3 nucleotides read TGTGCCAGCAGCCAAGGACTAGCGGGGGGGCCGGGTGAGCAGTTCTTC. Translated, it gives CASSQGLAGGPGEQFF. The V call is TRBV14, the J call TRBJ2-1; 14 nucleotides align to TRBD2. The length of the CDR3 is 16 residues. The J segment lost 9 bases and the V segment lost 1 base, leaving 5 bases of the junction unmatched. Germline values: CDR1 SGHDN, CDR2 FVKESK.

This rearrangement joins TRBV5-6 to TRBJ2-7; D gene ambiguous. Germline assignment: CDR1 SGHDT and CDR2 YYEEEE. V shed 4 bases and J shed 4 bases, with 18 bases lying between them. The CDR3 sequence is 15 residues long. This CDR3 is CASSPGRSYRYEQYF. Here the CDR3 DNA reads TGTGCCAGCAGCCCGGGTAGGAGTTATCGGTACGAGCAGTACTTC.

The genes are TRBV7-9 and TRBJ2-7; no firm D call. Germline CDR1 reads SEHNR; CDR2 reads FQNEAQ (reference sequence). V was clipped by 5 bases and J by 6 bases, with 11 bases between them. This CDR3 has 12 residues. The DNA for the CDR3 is TGTGCCAGCAGCCTTGAGAGTGGCGAGCAGTACTTC. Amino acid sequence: CASSLESGEQYF.

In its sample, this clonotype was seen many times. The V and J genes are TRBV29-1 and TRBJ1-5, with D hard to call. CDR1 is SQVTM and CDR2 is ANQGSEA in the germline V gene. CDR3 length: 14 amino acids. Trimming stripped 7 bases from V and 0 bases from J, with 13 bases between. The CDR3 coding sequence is TGCAGCGCCCGACTTGGCTATAGCAATCAGCCCCAGCATTTT. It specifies CSARLGYSNQPQHF.

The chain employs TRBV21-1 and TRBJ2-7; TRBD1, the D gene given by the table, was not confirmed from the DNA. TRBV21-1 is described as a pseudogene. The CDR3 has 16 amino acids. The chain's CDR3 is CASSQKAGTMSYEQYF. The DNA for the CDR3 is TGTGCCAGCAGCCAAAAGGCCGGGACGATGTCCTACGAGCAGTACTTC.

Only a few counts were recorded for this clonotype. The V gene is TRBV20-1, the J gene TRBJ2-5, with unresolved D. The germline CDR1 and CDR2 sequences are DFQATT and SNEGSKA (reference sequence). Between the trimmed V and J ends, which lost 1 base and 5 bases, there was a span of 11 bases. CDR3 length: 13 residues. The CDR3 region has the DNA TGCAGTGCTAGAGGGTCACGGACGGAGACCCAGTACTTC. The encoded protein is CSARGSRTETQYF.

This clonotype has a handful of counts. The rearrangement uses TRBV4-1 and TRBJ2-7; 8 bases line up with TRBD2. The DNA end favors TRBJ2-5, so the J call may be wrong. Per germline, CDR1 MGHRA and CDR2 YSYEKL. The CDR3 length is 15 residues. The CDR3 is CASSQSQRGRETQYF. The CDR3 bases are TGCGCCAGCAGCCAAAGCCAGCGGGGGAGGGAGACCCAGTACTTC.

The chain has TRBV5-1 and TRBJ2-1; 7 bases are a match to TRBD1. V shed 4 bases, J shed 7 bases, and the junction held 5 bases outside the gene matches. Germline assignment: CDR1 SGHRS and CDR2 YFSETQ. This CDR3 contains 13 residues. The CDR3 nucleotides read TGCGCCAGCAGCAGAGGGGGCCCAAATGAGCAGTTCTTC. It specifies CASSRGGPNEQFF. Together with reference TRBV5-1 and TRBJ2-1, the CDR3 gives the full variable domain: KAGVTQTPRYLIKTRGQQVTLSCSPISGHRSVSWYQQTPGQGLQFLFEYFSETQRNKGNFPGRFSGRQFSNSRSEMNVSTLELGDSALYLCASSRGGPNEQFFGPGTRLTVL.

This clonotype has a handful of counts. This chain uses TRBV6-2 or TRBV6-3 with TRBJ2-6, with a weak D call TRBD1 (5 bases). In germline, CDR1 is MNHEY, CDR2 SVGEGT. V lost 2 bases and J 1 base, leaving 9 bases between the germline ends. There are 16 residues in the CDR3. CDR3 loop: CASSYEQGSGANVLTF. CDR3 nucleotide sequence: TGTGCCAGCAGTTACGAGCAGGGTTCTGGGGCCAACGTCCTGACTTTC.

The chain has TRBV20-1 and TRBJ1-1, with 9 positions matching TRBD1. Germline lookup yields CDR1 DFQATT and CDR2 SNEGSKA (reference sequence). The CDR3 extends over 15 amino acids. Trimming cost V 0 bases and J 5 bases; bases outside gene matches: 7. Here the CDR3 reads CSAREPGQGRTEAFF. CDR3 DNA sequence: TGCAGTGCTAGAGAGCCGGGACAGGGAAGGACTGAAGCTTTCTTT.

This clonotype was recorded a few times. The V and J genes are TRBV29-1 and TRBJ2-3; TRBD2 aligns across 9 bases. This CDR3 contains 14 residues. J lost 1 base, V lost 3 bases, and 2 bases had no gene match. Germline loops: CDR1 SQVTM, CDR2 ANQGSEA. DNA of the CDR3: TGCAGCGTTGAGCGGGGGGGAGGCACAGATACGCAGTATTTT. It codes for CSVERGGGTDTQYF.

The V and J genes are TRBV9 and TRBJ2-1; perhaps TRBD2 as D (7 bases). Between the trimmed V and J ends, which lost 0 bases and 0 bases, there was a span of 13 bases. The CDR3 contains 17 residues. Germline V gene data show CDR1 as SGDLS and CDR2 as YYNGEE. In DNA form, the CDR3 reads TGTGCCAGCAGCGTAGGGGGGGGGCCGATCTCCTACAATGAGCAGTTCTTC. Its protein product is CASSVGGGPISYNEQFF.

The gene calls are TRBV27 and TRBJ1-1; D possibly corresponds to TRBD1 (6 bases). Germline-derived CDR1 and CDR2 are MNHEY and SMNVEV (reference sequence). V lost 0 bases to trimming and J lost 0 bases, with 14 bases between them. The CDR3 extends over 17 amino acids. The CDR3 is CASSLSAGDLMNTEAFF. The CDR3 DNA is TGTGCCAGCAGTTTATCGGCAGGGGACTTAATGAACACTGAAGCTTTCTTT.